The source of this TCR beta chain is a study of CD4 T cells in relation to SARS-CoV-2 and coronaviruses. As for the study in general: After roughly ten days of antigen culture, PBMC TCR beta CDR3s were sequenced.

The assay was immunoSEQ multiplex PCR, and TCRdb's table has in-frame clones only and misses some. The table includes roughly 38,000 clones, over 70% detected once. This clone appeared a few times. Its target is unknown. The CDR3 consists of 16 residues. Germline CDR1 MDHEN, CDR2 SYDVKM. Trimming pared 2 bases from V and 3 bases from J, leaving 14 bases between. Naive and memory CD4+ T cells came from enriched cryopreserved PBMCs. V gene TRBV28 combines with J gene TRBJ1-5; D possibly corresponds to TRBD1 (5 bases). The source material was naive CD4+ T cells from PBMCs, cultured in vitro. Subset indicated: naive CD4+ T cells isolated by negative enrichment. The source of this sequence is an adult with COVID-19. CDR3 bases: TGTGCCAGCAGTTTACCCGGGACCGAATTCAATCAGCCCCAGCATTTT. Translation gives CASSLPGTEFNQPQHF.